Below, one T cell receptor (beta chain) is given with its context. Its cognate antigen is unknown. CD4+ cells yielded CD45RA+ naive and CD45RA-negative memory subsets. This sample was included in a study of shared clonotypes between healthy human individuals. The CDR3 spans 13 residues. Germline CDR1 MNHNS, CDR2 SASEGT. The V segment lost 5 bases and the J segment 5 bases; nucleotides outside the gene matches: 3. Study-level results: Clonotypes that were shared across a handful of donors made up around 5% of naive CD4 clonotypes. Incompleteness in sorted-subset sequencing, despite large depth, was shown by rarefaction.

Each PCR replicate from the sorted subsets contained 200 to 250 ng DNA, which is some 31,000 T cell genomes. Assay used: immunoSEQ multiplex PCR; TCRdb lists only in-frame clones, some missing. The sample holds roughly 2.4 million clones; approximately 96% are singletons and the top ten take around 0.13%. This TCR derives from a man aged 18-30 years in good health. Sequenced material: naive CD4+ T cells sorted from blood. The subset denotes: CD45RA+ positively selected. V and J are TRBV6-1 and TRBJ2-3; the match to TRBD1 covers 8 bases. CDR3 sequence reads: CASSHDRGDTQYF. DNA for the CDR3: TGTGCCAGCAGTCACGACAGGGGAGATACGCAGTATTTT.